Detailed here is one T cell receptor beta chain. Its antigen is still unknown. This sample was taken from a study of metastatic and nonmetastatic thyroid tumors. The overall study: It was across blood and tumor or nodule tissue from malignant and benign thyroid patients that repertoires were compared. Overall study findings and caveats: Benign nodules reportedly had significantly lower TCR beta diversity than malignant thyroid tumors in blood and tumor.

In the original processing: Clinicopathological groups differed in CDR3, with these differences serving to build a distant-metastasis classifier for papillary thyroid cancer. MiXCR re-clonotyped the PCR reads for TCRdb. What appears here as the V and J calls and clone size reflects TCRdb's work, not the paper's. The sample shows about 93,000 clones, 8% to 9.5% of them seen only once. This CDR3 region has 13 residues. Germline V gene lookup returns CDR1 GTSNPN and CDR2 SVGIG (reference sequence). The V end lost 4 bases, the J end lost 10 bases, and 14 bases lay between the germline ends. All patients reached thyroid surgery having received no treatment beforehand.

The V gene is TRBV30, the J gene TRBJ1-6; D is perhaps TRBD1 (5 bases). The sequence derives from a female donor with papillary thyroid cancer or a benign thyroid nodule (not recorded which). Some clones in this sample may be carry-over from other donors' samples. Sequenced input: blood. The CDR3 sequence: CAWTLGGESPLHF. The CDR3 DNA sequence: TGTGCCTGGACCCTTGGAGGGGAATCACCCCTCCACTTT.